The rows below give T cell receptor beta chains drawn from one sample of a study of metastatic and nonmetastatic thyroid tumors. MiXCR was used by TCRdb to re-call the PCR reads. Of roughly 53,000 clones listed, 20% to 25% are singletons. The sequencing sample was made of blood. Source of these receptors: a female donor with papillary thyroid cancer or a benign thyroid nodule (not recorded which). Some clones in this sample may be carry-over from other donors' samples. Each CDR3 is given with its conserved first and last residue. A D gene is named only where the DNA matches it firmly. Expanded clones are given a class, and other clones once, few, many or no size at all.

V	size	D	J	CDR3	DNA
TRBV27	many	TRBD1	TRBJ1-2	CASSGQGAGGYTF	TGTGCCAGCAGTGGACAGGGGGCAGGGGGCTACACCTTC
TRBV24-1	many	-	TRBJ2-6	CATSDRSGVPGANVLTF	TGTGCCACCAGTGATAGGTCAGGAGTCCCTGGGGCCAACGTCCTGACTTTC
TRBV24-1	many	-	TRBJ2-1	CATRGLRSGNEQFF	TGTGCCACCAGAGGACTACGGTCTGGCAATGAGCAGTTCTTC
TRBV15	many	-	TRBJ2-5	CATAQLSQETQYF	TGTGCCACCGCACAGCTTAGCCAAGAGACCCAGTACTTC
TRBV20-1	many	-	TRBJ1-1	CSAQRGTSEGTEAFF	TGCAGTGCCCAAAGGGGGACGTCGGAGGGTACCGAAGCTTTCTTT
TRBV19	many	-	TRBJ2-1	CASSMGRYNEQFF	TGTGCCAGTAGTATGGGTCGTTACAATGAGCAGTTCTTC
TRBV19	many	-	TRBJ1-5	CASSNRVSNQPQHF	TGTGCCAGTAGTAACAGGGTCAGCAATCAGCCCCAGCATTTT
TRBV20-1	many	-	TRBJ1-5	CSASRPKSNQPQHF	TGCAGTGCTAGCCGACCGAAAAGCAATCAGCCCCAGCATTTT
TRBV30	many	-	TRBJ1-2	CAWTGLDYGYTF	TGTGCCTGGACAGGGTTAGACTATGGCTACACCTTC
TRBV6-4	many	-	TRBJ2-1	CASSLDSTYNEQFF	TGTGCCAGCAGTTTGGACAGCACCTACAATGAGCAGTTCTTC
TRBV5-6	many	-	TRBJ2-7	CASSHQGSEQYF	TGTGCCAGCAGCCACCAGGGCTCCGAGCAGTACTTC
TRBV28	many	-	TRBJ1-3	CASSFSAGDRNTIYF	TGTGCCAGCAGTTTCTCTGCCGGGGATAGAAACACCATATATTTT
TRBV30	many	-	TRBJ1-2	CAWTWDYGYTF	TGTGCCTGGACCTGGGACTATGGCTACACCTTC
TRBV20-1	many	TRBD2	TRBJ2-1	CSARDLTSGDHNEQFF	TGCAGTGCTAGAGATTTGACTAGCGGAGATCACAATGAGCAGTTCTTC
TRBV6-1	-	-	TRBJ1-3	CASSEQGKSGNTIYF	TGTGCCAGCAGTGAACAGGGAAAATCGGGAAACACCATATATTTT
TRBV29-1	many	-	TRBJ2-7	CSVEDIDGHYEQYF	TGCAGCGTTGAAGATATCGACGGCCACTACGAGCAGTACTTC
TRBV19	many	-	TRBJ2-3	CASAELGTDTQYF	TGTGCCAGTGCTGAGTTGGGCACAGATACGCAGTATTTT
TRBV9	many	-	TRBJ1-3	CASSSPPGNTIYF	TGTGCCAGCAGCTCCCCACCTGGAAACACCATATATTTT
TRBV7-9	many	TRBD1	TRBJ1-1	CASSEPGQGTTEAFF	TGTGCCAGCAGCGAACCGGGACAGGGGACCACTGAAGCTTTCTTT
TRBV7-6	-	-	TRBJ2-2	CASRLGRQATGELLF	TGTGCCAGCCGCTTAGGACGACAAGCCACCGGGGAGCTGTTGTTT
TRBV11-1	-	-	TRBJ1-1	CSSSFPRDTLYTEAFF	TGTTCCAGCAGCTTTCCTAGGGACACCCTGTACACTGAAGCTTTCTTT
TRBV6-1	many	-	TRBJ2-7	CASHPFPSEQYF	TGTGCCAGCCACCCCTTCCCCTCCGAGCAGTACTTC
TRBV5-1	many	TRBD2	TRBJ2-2	CASSLAGGTGELFF	TGCGCCAGCAGCTTGGCCGGGGGGACCGGGGAGCTGTTTTTT
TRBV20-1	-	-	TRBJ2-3	CSASWRMVTETHYF	TGCAGTGCTAGTTGGAGGATGGTCACAGAAACGCACTATTTT
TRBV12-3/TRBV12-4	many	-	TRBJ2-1	CASSSPWGFRDNEQFF	TGTGCCAGCAGCTCACCGTGGGGGTTCAGGGACAATGAACAGTTCTTC
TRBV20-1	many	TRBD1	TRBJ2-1	CSPGTEVNNEQFF	TGCAGCCCCGGGACAGAGGTAAACAATGAGCAGTTCTTC
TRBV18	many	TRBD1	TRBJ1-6	CASSPTSGTGFSYNSPLHF	TGTGCCAGCTCACCAACCTCCGGGACAGGCTTCTCCTATAATTCACCCCTCCACTTT
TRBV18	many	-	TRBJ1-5	CASSVGGLGNQPQHF	TGTGCCAGCTCAGTGGGGGGCCTGGGCAATCAGCCCCAGCATTTT
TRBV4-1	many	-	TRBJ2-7	CASSQVLGFYEQYF	TGCGCCAGCAGCCAAGTACTAGGGTTTTACGAGCAGTACTTC
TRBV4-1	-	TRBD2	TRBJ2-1	CASSQGGLVDNEQWF	TGCGCCAGCAGCCAAGGAGGACTAGTAGACAATGAGCAGTGGTTC
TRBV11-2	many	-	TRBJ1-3	CASSFLSGNTIYF	TGTGCCAGCAGCTTTCTCTCTGGAAACACCATATATTTT
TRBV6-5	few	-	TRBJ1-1	CASSYWGWPEAFF	TGTGCCAGCAGCTACTGGGGTTGGCCTGAAGCTTTCTTT
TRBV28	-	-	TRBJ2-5	CAISLGGSQETQYF	TGTGCCATCTCCCTAGGGGGGAGCCAAGAGACCCAGTACTTC
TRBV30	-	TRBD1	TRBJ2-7	CAWSRSGQEHYEQYF	TGTGCCTGGTCTCGGTCGGGACAGGAACATTACGAGCAGTACTTC
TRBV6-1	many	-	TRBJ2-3	CASSEGDTQYF	TGTGCCAGCAGTGAAGGGGATACGCAGTATTTT
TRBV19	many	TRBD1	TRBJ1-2	CASLDRATYGYTF	TGTGCCAGCTTGGACAGGGCTACCTATGGCTACACCTTC
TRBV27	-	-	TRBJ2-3	CASSHHTDTQYF	TGTGCCAGCAGTCACCACACAGATACGCAGTATTTT
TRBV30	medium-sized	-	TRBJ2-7	CAWSVHEQYF	TGTGCCTGGAGTGTACACGAGCAGTACTTC
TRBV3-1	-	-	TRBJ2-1	CASSPIANVQFF	TGTGCCAGCAGCCCTATCGCGAATGTGCAGTTCTTC
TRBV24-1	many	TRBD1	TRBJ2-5	CATSDLGQGGETQYF	TGTGCCACCAGTGATCTAGGACAGGGGGGTGAGACCCAGTACTTC
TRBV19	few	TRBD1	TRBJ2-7	CASSLWTGVFYEQYF	TGTGCCAGTAGTTTGTGGACAGGGGTCTTCTACGAGCAGTACTTC
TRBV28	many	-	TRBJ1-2	CASKVQGHEGYTF	TGTGCCAGCAAGGTTCAGGGGCACGAGGGCTACACCTTC
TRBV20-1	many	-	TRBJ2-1	CSAQSGSSYNEQFF	TGCAGTGCTCAGAGCGGCAGCTCCTACAATGAGCAGTTCTTC
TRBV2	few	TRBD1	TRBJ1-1	CACIGQGDTEAFF	TGTGCCTGCATTGGACAGGGAGACACTGAAGCTTTCTTT
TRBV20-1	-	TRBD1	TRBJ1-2	CSAEGVRGTSGYTF	TGCAGTGCTGAGGGGGTCAGGGGGACGAGTGGCTACACCTTC
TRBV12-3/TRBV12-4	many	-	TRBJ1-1	CASTRGITEAFF	TGTGCCAGCACAAGGGGGATCACTGAAGCTTTCTTT
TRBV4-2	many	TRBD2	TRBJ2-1	CASPTGMSGRAGWDEQFF	TGTGCCAGCCCCACCGGGATGAGCGGGAGGGCCGGTTGGGATGAGCAGTTCTTC
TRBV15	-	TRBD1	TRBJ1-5	CATIGNRDRGVGNQPQHF	TGTGCCACCATCGGGAACCGGGACAGGGGTGTAGGCAATCAGCCCCAGCATTTT
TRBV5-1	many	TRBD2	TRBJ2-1	CASSLAREGLDEQFF	TGCGCCAGCAGCTTGGCTCGGGAGGGCCTCGATGAGCAGTTCTTC
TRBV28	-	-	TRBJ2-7	CPSNAGPYEPYF	TGTCCCAGCAACGCGGGACCCTACGAGCCGTACTTC
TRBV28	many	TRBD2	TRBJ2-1	CASSFWASGVPYNEQFF	TGTGCCAGCAGTTTTTGGGCTAGCGGGGTCCCCTACAATGAGCAGTTCTTC
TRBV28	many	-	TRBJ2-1	CASVLHNEQFF	TGTGCCAGCGTGTTACACAATGAGCAGTTCTTC
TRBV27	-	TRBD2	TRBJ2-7	CASILAEGNYEQYF	TGTGCCAGCATACTAGCGGAGGGCAACTACGAGCAGTACTTC